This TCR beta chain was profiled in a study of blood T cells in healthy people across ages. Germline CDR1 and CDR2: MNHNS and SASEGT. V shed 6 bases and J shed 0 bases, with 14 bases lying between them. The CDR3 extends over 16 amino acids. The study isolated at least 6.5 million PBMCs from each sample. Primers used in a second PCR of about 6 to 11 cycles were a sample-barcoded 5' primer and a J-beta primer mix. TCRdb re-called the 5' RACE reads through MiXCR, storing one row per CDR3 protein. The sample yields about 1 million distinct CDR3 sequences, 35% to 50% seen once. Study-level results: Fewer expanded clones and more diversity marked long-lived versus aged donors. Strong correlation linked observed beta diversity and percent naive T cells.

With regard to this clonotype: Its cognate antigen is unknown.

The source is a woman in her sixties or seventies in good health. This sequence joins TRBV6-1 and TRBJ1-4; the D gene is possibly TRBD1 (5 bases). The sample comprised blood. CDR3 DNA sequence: TGTGCCAGCAGCCCCAGGGAGGTACCAACTAATGAAAAACTGTTTTTT. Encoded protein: CASSPREVPTNEKLFF.